This T cell receptor (beta chain) emerged from a study of blood T cell repertoires in COVID-19. On the study more broadly: The United States, Italy and Spain were the sources of the acute and convalescent COVID-19 samples. T cells, B-cell-depleted T cells, or PBMCs supplied cDNA or gDNA.

Germline lookup yields CDR1 KGHDR and CDR2 SFDVKD. The CDR3 totals 13 residues. The V end was cut by 7 bases, the J end by 2 bases, with 10 bases between. Original processing methods: Estimated nucleated cell counts came from reference gene primer amplification. Sequencing was performed with immunoSEQ multiplex PCR; in TCRdb, only in-frame clones are kept and a portion is missing. V and J calls and clone size are as listed in that table; D and trimming were resolved from the DNA. The sample includes approximately 150,000 clones, 80% to 90% of them seen just once. The V gene is TRBV24-1, the J gene TRBJ1-1, with D tentatively TRBD1 (5 bases). The TCR originated in a woman in her sixties or seventies with active COVID-19. Material: peripheral blood. The CDR3 nucleotides read TGTGCCACCAGGGGAAGGGGTAACACTGAAGCTTTCTTT. Its protein is CATRGRGNTEAFF.